This T cell receptor beta chain was documented in a study of CD8+CD57+ T cells in acquired aplastic anemia. Study as a whole: An average of 3.2 ug of DNA was obtained from sorted CD4+ and CD8+ cells.

The ends were cut back, 7 bases at V and 10 bases at J, with 22 bases in the middle. CDR1 is SQVTM and CDR2 is ANQGSEA in the germline V gene. CDR3 length equals 14 residues. This clonotype came up a few times. The antigen remains unidentified. Genomic DNA acted as the template from which TCR beta VDJ combination and CDR3 sequence profiling were carried out. TCRdb itself ran the reads through MiXCR, one entry per CDR3 protein. Counted here are 200,000 to 250,000 distinct CDR3 sequences, almost 35% occurring once; the ten biggest clones make up about 1.1%. Study conclusions and caveats: Patients and controls shared some 30 CD8+ CDR3 sequences, highly expressed in patients.

Sequenced: sorted CD4+, CD8+, or CD8+CD57+ T cells (not recorded which) from PBMCs. The clonotype was recovered from a human donor in good health, serving as a control. The chain joins TRBV29-1 to TRBJ1-4, with TRBD1 as a possible D gene (5 bases). CDR3 loop: CSATGTAARGKLFF. The CDR3 bases are TGCAGCGCTACCGGGACCGCCGCTAGAGGAAAACTGTTTTTT.